The 5 T cell receptor beta chains reported below all come from one sample, sequenced in a study of cytomegalovirus exposure and HLA in healthy donors. PCR amplification relied on 60 Vbeta primers (plus 13 Jbeta primers). TCRdb's copy holds only in-frame clones and misses some; the assay was immunoSEQ multiplex PCR. The sample has more than 130,000 clones; about four fifths are singletons. Sequencing was done on a sample of PBMCs. The source of these receptors is a man aged 30-40 years in good health and CMV-seronegative.

In regard to this clone: A junction end diverges from the germline sequence, so it may reflect a read error. The V call is TRBV6-5, the J call TRBJ1-5; 10 bases map to TRBD1. The CDR3 is 15 residues long. Germline V gene sequence: CDR1 MNHEY, CDR2 SVGAGI. CDR3 region: CASSPDRGRNQPQNF. DNA for the CDR3: TGTGCCAGCAGTCCTGACAGGGGGCGAAATCAGCCCCAGAATTTT.

The chain links TRBV19 to TRBJ1-5; TRBD1 is a possible D gene (5 bases). With 5 bases removed from V and 4 bases from J, the gap between germline ends came to 18 bases. Germline V lookup: CDR1 LNHDA, CDR2 SQIVND (reference sequence). The CDR3 extends over 16 amino acids. This CDR3 is CASSSQLAGGNQPQHF. The CDR3 DNA is TGTGCCAGTAGTTCCCAATTGGCCGGGGGGAATCAGCCCCAGCATTTT. Drawing the rest from reference TRBV19 and TRBJ1-5, the complete variable domain is DGGITQSPKYLFRKEGQNVTLSCEQNLNHDAMYWYRQDPGQGLRLIYYSQIVNDFQKGDIAEGYSVSREKKESFPLTVTSAQKNPTAFYLCASSSQLAGGNQPQHFGDGTRLSIL.

The CDR3 loop reads CASSPGQQTDNEQFF. CDR3 nucleotide sequence: TGTGCCAGCAGCCCGGGACAGCAGACTGACAATGAGCAGTTCTTC. The V call is TRBV4-2, the J call TRBJ2-1, with 7 bases lining up with TRBD1. CDR3 length: 15 amino acids. From germline, CDR1 is LGHNA and CDR2 YNFKEQ. The V and J ends lost 4 bases and 5 bases, in that order; junction bases with no gene match: 8.

A few counts support this clone. This chain connects TRBV2 to TRBJ1-1; possibly TRBD1 for D (6 bases). Trimming shortened V by 8 bases and J by 0 bases, and 10 bases separated the two germline ends. The CDR3 length is 13 residues. Germline CDR1 SNHLY, CDR2 FYNNEI. CDR3 DNA sequence: TGTGCCAGCCGGCAGGGGTTGAACACTGAAGCTTTCTTT. Its translation: CASRQGLNTEAFF.

The chain carries TRBV30 and TRBJ2-3; maybe TRBD2 (5 bases). The CDR3 contains 12 residues. Germline CDR1 is GTSNPN and CDR2 is SVGIG (reference sequence). V lost 1 base to trimming and J lost 4 bases, with 6 bases between them. The chain's CDR3 is CAWSGTSDTQYF. In DNA form, the CDR3 reads TGTGCCTGGAGTGGGACTTCAGATACGCAGTATTTT. The entire variable domain, with the rest obtained from reference TRBV30 and TRBJ2-3, is as follows: SQTIHQWPATLVQPVGSPLSLECTVEGTSNPNLYWYRQAAGRGLQLLFYSVGIGQISSEVPQNLSASRPQDRQFILSSKKLLLSDSGFYLCAWSGTSDTQYFGPGTRLTVL.